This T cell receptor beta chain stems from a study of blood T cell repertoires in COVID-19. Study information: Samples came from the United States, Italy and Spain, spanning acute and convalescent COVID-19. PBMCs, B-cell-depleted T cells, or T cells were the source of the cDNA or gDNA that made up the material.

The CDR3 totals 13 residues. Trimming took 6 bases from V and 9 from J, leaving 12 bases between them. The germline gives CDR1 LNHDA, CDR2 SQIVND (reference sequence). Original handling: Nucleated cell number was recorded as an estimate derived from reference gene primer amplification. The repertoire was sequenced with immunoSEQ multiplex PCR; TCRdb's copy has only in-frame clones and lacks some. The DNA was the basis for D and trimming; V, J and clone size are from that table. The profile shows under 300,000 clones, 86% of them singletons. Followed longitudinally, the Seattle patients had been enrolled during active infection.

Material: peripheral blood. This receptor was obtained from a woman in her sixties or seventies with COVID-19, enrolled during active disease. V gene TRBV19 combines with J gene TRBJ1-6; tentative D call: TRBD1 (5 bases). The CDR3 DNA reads TGTGCCAGTAGGGGAGGGGTTGGTTCACCCCTCCACTTT. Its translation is CASRGGVGSPLHF. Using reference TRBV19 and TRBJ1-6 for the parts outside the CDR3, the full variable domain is DGGITQSPKYLFRKEGQNVTLSCEQNLNHDAMYWYRQDPGQGLRLIYYSQIVNDFQKGDIAEGYSVSREKKESFPLTVTSAQKNPTAFYLCASRGGVGSPLHFGNGTRLTVT.